This T cell receptor (beta chain) is from a study of T-cell reconstitution after alpha-beta-depleted transplantation in children. The V segment lost 5 bases and the J segment 4 bases; nucleotides outside the gene matches: 10. The CDR3 totals 16 residues. Germline-derived CDR1 and CDR2 are SQVTM and ANQGSEA. Molecular barcoding with unique molecular identifiers was used for the TCRbeta library. TCRdb recomputed calls from the PCR reads with MiXCR, one row per CDR3 protein. The table shows around 700,000 distinct CDR3 sequences, with around 13% occurring only once. This clonotype was recorded many times.

This clonotype originated in a girl aged 2 to 9 with congenital amegakaryocytic thrombocytopenia, due to receive a stem cell transplant. V usage is TRBV29-1 and J usage is TRBJ2-1; TRBD2 matches at 11 bases. The source was PBMCs, collected before TCRalphabeta/CD19-depleted stem cell transplant. CDR3 sequence reads: CSVRTVRLAGYNEQFF. CDR3 DNA: TGCAGCGTTAGGACGGTAAGACTAGCGGGATACAATGAGCAGTTCTTC.